This TCR beta chain was documented in a study of glioma-infiltrating T cells. The length of the CDR3 is 16 residues. The ends were cut back, 1 base at V and 1 base at J, with 13 bases in the middle. Germline values: CDR1 SGHDN, CDR2 FVKESK. Notes on this clonotype: The conserved closing phenylalanine or tryptophan is absent in this CDR3, likely reflecting a read error.

Using RNA template, CDR3s of TCR alpha and beta were amplified with iRepertoire arm-PCR. TCRdb re-analysed the multiplex PCR reads in MiXCR, keeping a single row per CDR3 protein. The table lists tens of thousands of distinct CDR3 sequences, roughly 40% of them singletons, with around two fifths in the top ten. The chain is built from TRBV14 and TRBJ1-1; D might be TRBD1 (5 bases). The source is a human donor with low-grade glioma or glioblastoma, undergoing nonglioma brain surgery, or in good health (not recorded which). Sequencing used glioma tissue, nonneoplastic brain tissue, or PBMCs (not recorded which). CDR3 DNA: TGTGCCAGCAGCCAAGCCCAGGGAGAGGGGAACACTGAAGCTTTCCTT. Residues: CASSQAQGEGNTEAFL.